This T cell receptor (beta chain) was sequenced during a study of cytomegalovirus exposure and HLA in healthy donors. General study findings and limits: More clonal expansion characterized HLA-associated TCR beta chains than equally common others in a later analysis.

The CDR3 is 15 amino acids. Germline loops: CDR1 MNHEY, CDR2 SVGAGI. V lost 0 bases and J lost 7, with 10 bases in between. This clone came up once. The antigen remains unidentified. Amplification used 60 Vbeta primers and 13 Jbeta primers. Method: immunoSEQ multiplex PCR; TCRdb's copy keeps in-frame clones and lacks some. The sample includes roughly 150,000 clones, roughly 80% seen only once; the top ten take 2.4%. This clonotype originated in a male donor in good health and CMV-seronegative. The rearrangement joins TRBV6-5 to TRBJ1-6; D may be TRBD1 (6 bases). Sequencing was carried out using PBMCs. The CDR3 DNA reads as TGTGCCAGCAGTTACTCGCAGGGGAGCAATTCACCCCTCCACTTT. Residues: CASSYSQGSNSPLHF.